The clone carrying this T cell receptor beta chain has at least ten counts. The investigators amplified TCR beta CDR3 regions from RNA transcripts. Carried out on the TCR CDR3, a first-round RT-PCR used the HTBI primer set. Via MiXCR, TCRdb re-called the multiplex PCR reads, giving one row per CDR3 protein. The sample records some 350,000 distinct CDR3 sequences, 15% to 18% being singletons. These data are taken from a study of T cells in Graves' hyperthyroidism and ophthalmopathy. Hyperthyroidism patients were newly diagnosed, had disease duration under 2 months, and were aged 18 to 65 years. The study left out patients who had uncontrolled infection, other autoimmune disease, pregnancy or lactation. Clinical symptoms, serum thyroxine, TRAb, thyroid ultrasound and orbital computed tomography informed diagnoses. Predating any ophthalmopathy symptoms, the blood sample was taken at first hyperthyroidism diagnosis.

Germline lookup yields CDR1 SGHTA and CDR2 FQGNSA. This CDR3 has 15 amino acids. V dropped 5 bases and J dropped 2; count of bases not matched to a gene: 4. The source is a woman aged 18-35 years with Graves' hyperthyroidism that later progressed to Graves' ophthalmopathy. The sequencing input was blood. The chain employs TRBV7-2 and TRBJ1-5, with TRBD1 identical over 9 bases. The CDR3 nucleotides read TGTGCCAGCAGCATGGACAGGGGTCGCAATCAGCCCCAGCATTTT. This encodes CASSMDRGRNQPQHF.